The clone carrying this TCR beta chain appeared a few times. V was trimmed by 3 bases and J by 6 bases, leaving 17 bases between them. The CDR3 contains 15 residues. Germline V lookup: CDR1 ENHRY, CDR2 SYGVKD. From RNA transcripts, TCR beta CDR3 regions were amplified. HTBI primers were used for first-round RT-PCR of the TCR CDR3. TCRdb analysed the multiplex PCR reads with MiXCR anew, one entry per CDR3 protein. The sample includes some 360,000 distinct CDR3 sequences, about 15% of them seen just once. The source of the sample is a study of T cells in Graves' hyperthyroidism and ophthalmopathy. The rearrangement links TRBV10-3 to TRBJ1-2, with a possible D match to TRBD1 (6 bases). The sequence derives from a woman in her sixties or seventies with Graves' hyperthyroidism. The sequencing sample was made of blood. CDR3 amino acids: CAISDPGQNLDGYTF. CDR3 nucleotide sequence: TGTGCCATCAGTGACCCGGGACAAAATTTGGATGGCTACACCTTC.